What follows is one T cell receptor (beta chain) and its context. What it binds is not known. The data are from a study of OX40 agonist ivuxolimab in advanced cancers. At the level of the study: Past anti-PD-1, anti-PD-L1 or anti-CTLA-4 therapy was accepted, and 30% to 45% had received some. General study results and limits: CD8+ T cells showed, on average, more clonal expansion than CD4+ cells.

The assay was immunoSEQ multiplex PCR, and TCRdb's table has in-frame clones only and misses some. The repertoire has about 71,000 clones, over 90% of them found once; the top ten carry approximately 14%. Deletions cut 1 base from V and 5 bases from J, with 9 bases between. From germline, CDR1 is SGHTA and CDR2 FQGNSA. The CDR3 spans 13 residues. The rearrangement joins TRBV7-2 to TRBJ2-7; D is uncertain. Material: CD4+ or CD8+ T cells sorted from blood, obtained in a trial of the OX40 agonist ivuxolimab. The receptor comes from an adult with an advanced solid tumor such as melanoma, head and neck, liver or kidney cancer. The CDR3 DNA follows: TGTGCCAGCAGCTTAGAGTTCGGAGACGAGCAGTACTTC. Translation: CASSLEFGDEQYF.